This T cell receptor (beta chain) was sequenced for a study of T cell responses to AZD1222 COVID-19 vaccine. Sequencing used immunoSEQ multiplex PCR; TCRdb keeps in-frame clones, though not all of them. Here the sample spans around 190,000 clones, 70% to 90% being singletons. This clone was seen a handful of times. The antigen is unknown. Whole-study findings and limits: Vaccine-associated CD4 TCRs spanned spike, dominant at 160-218 and 743-854. Nearly half of spike-specific TCRs reportedly target unmutated variant regions. White British people made up most donors, females outnumbered males, and clonal diversity was possibly underestimated.

The CDR3 loop spans 15 amino acids. V lost 5 bases and J lost 6; bases outside the gene matches: 11. Germline V gene data show CDR1 as SEHNR and CDR2 as FQNEAQ (reference sequence). The origin of this receptor is an adult who received the AZD1222 COVID-19 vaccine. The sequencing here drew on peripheral blood, taken 28 days after the second AZD1222 dose. J is TRBJ1-2 and V is TRBV7-9, with TRBD1 identical over 8 bases. DNA of the CDR3: TGTGCCAGCAGCCGCCTTAGGGCAGGGGGCCATGGCTACACCTTC. Its protein is CASSRLRAGGHGYTF.